These 5 T cell receptor beta chains came from one sample sequenced in a study of blood T cell repertoires in COVID-19. The method was immunoSEQ multiplex PCR; TCRdb's version includes in-frame clones alone and lacks a portion of them. The sample has 150,000 to 200,000 clones; approximately 85% are singletons. The sequencing sample was made of peripheral blood. The receptors come from a man aged 60-69 years with acute or convalescent COVID-19.

The chain combines TRBV7-3 with TRBJ2-7; 13 positions match TRBD2. The germline V gene encodes CDR1 SGHTA and CDR2 FQGTGA. The CDR3 has 15 amino acids. The V and J ends lost 6 bases and 5 bases, in that order; junction bases with no gene match: 7. The CDR3 DNA sequence: TGTGCCAGCAGGAGAGGACTAGCGGGAGACCACGAGCAGTACTTC. This gives the protein CASRRGLAGDHEQYF.

The chain couples TRBV20-1 to TRBJ1-4, with D maybe TRBD1 (5 bases). The germline V gene has CDR1 DFQATT and CDR2 SNEGSKA (reference sequence). V lost 6 bases to trimming and J lost 7 bases, with 9 bases between them. The CDR3 has 11 amino acids. The CDR3 DNA reads TGCAGTGCGTATGACAGTGAAAAACTGTTTTTT. Residues: CSAYDSEKLFF.

The chain has TRBV2 and TRBJ2-3; D is possibly TRBD1 (6 bases). The CDR3 runs to 15 residues. Trimming shortened V by 4 bases and J by 0 bases, and 11 bases separated the two germline ends. The germline CDR1 and CDR2 sequences are SNHLY and FYNNEI. The CDR3 bases are TGTGCCAGCAGTGGACAGGTCTCGAGCACAGATACGCAGTATTTT. Translating gives CASSGQVSSTDTQYF.

V usage is TRBV7-2 and J usage is TRBJ2-7; D possibly corresponds to TRBD2 (5 bases). Between the trimmed V and J ends, which lost 1 base and 0 bases, there was a span of 13 bases. This CDR3 spans 16 amino acids. Germline V gene lookup returns CDR1 SGHTA and CDR2 FQGNSA. CDR3 in amino acids: CASSLDWRASSYEQYF. Here the CDR3 DNA reads TGTGCCAGCAGCTTAGATTGGCGGGCGAGCTCCTACGAGCAGTACTTC.

The chain carries TRBV11-2 and TRBJ2-7; D not certain. V lost 0 bases and J lost 6, with 15 bases in between. Germline loops: CDR1 SGHAT, CDR2 FQNNGV. The CDR3 has 15 residues. The CDR3 is CASSLDDAGRTEQYF. The CDR3 nucleotides read TGTGCCAGCAGCTTAGACGACGCAGGAAGAACCGAGCAGTACTTC.